This T cell receptor (beta chain) was retrieved from a study of cytomegalovirus exposure and HLA in healthy donors. Study information: In an earlier analysis, around 100 million unique TCR beta sequences were found from 150 million to 200 million T cells. Study-wide points: Earlier analysis looked at TCR beta V segments, and most were productive about 87% or about 30% of the time. Presence/absence analyses rested on an assumption that sequencing depth was roughly uniform across donors.

The primer mix had 60 Vbeta and 13 Jbeta primers. Produced via immunoSEQ multiplex PCR; TCRdb's table is partial and in-frame only. Of around 150,000 clones in the sample, 84% are singletons; the top ten hold about 6.8%. Note on this clone: No antigen is known for it.

The sequence derives from a man in his forties or fifties in good health and CMV-seropositive. The sample consisted of PBMCs.

The CDR3: CASSSAGTGRNNEQFF. CDR3 coding DNA: TGTGCCAGCAGCTCGGCCGGGACAGGGAGGAACAATGAGCAGTTCTTC. This chain uses TRBV7-9 with TRBJ2-1; TRBD1 agrees at 9 bases. Germline loops: CDR1 SEHNR, CDR2 FQNEAQ (reference sequence). V trimming: 4 bases; J trimming: 5 bases; junction bases outside the gene matches: 9. The CDR3 contains 16 residues. The full variable domain, its missing parts supplied by reference TRBV7-9 and TRBJ2-1, is DTGVSQNPRHKITKRGQNVTFRCDPISEHNRLYWYRQTLGQGPEFLTYFQNEAQLEKSRLLSDRFSAERPKGSFSTLEIQRTEQGDSAMYLCASSSAGTGRNNEQFFGPGTRLTVL.